These 27 T cell receptor beta chains were sequenced from one sample in a study of response to subunit inactivated influenza vaccine. TCRdb ran MiXCR on the RT-PCR reads and lists one entry per CDR3 protein. The sample shows hundreds of thousands of distinct CDR3 sequences, less than 20% of them seen only once. Sequencing was performed on PBMCs from blood, taken about 5 days after vaccination. Every receptor here comes from a middle-aged man who received an inactivated influenza vaccine.

A few counts support this clonotype. This chain joins TRBV7-8 and TRBJ2-7, with 9 bases identical to TRBD1. Germline lookup yields CDR1 SGHVS and CDR2 FQNEAQ. CDR3 length equals 15 residues. V dropped 5 bases and J dropped 5; count of bases not matched to a gene: 10. In DNA form, the CDR3 reads TGTGCCAGCAGCCTCGGACAGGGGCATCACAACGAGCAGTACTTC. Translating gives CASSLGQGHHNEQYF.

The chain links TRBV28 to TRBJ1-1; TRBD1 matches at 9 bases. Germline assignment: CDR1 MDHEN and CDR2 SYDVKM. CDR3 length: 12 residues. V lost 7 bases, J lost 9 bases, and 6 bases stayed unmatched. This CDR3 is CASTEGQGKAFF. In DNA, the CDR3 is TGTGCCAGCACCGAAGGACAGGGGAAAGCTTTCTTT.

The V and J genes are TRBV9 and TRBJ2-1, with TRBD2 as a possible D gene (7 bases). V gave up 0 bases and J gave up 4 bases, with 11 bases separating them. The germline gives CDR1 SGDLS, CDR2 YYNGEE. The CDR3 consists of 15 residues. The CDR3 coding sequence is TGTGCCAGCAGCGTAGGCGGGGGCAATTACAATGAGCAGTTCTTC. Translation gives CASSVGGGNYNEQFF.

In this sample, this clonotype turned up a few times. The chain joins TRBV7-2 to TRBJ1-5, with 7 bases fitting TRBD1. J lost 4 bases, V lost 6 bases, and 9 bases had no gene match. In germline, CDR1 is SGHTA, CDR2 FQGNSA. CDR3 size: 15 residues. CDR3 in DNA: TGTGCCAGCAGACAGGACAGGTCCGGAAATCAGCCCCAGCATTTT. This codes for CASRQDRSGNQPQHF.

This clonotype was found a few times. The chain links TRBV4-3 to TRBJ2-6, with 7 bases identical to TRBD2. Germline V gives CDR1 LGHNA, CDR2 YSLEER. The junction had 6 bases not matched to a gene; V was cut back by 1 base and J by 0 bases. The CDR3 is 18 amino acids. DNA for the CDR3: TGCGCCAGCAGCCAAGCGCCTAGCGGTAGCTCTGGGGCCAACGTCCTGACTTTC. This sequence encodes CASSQAPSGSSGANVLTF.

This clonotype has a handful of counts. The CDR3 loop reads CASRTSGTPLEQYF. CDR3 nucleotide sequence: TGCGCCAGCAGGACTAGCGGGACACCCCTGGAGCAGTACTTC. The chain employs TRBV5-1 and TRBJ2-7; 11 nucleotides match TRBD2. Germline V lookup: CDR1 SGHRS, CDR2 YFSETQ. Germline trimming cut 5 bases from V and 7 bases from J; bases unmatched to any gene: 8. This CDR3 spans 14 amino acids.

This clonotype has at least ten counts. The rearrangement uses TRBV29-1 and TRBJ2-7, with 7 bases aligning to TRBD2. The germline CDR1 and CDR2 sequences are SQVTM and ANQGSEA. V lost 4 bases, J lost 5 bases, and 5 bases stayed unmatched. The CDR3 contains 12 residues. CDR3 sequence (DNA): TGCAGCGTTGGGGCGGGAGACGACGAGCAGTACTTC. It translates to CSVGAGDDEQYF.

V is TRBV4-3 and J is TRBJ2-3; 7 bases line up with TRBD2. Trimming at V came to 4 bases and at J to 14 bases, leaving 18 bases not matched to a gene. Germline V gene sequence: CDR1 LGHNA, CDR2 YSLEER. CDR3 size: 15 residues. The DNA for the CDR3 is TGCGCCAGCAGCCGAGACCGCGCGGATAGCGGGCGGGTGTATTTT. This encodes CASSRDRADSGRVYF.

This chain uses TRBV10-3 with TRBJ2-3; TRBD1 aligns across 8 bases. The CDR3 spans 14 residues. From germline, CDR1 is ENHRY and CDR2 SYGVKD. Losses at the gene ends were 11 bases for V and 2 bases for J; bases not matched to a gene: 9. The CDR3 protein is CASSDREITDTQYF. CDR3 DNA sequence: TGTGCCTCTTCGGACAGGGAAATCACAGATACGCAGTATTTT.

The CDR3 reads CATTPSGDHTQYF. As DNA, the CDR3 is TGCGCCACCACACCTAGCGGGGACCATACGCAGTATTTT. The chain has TRBV10-2 and TRBJ2-3; TRBD2 matches 9 bases. The germline CDR1 and CDR2 sequences are WSHSY and SAAADI. V lost 10 bases, J lost 7 bases, and 9 bases stayed unmatched. The CDR3 loop spans 13 amino acids.

Only a few counts were recorded for this clonotype. The chain employs TRBV6-5 and TRBJ1-6, with TRBD1 as a possible D gene (6 bases). There are 14 residues in the CDR3. The V and J ends lost 2 bases and 5 bases respectively, with 7 bases between them. Per germline, CDR1 MNHEY and CDR2 SVGAGI. CDR3 sequence reads: CASSYHRDNSPLHF. The CDR3 bases are TGTGCCAGCAGTTACCACAGGGATAATTCACCCCTCCACTTT.

This clonotype was picked up many times. The rearrangement joins TRBV5-1 to TRBJ2-3, with no clear D. CDR3 length equals 13 residues. The germline V gene has CDR1 SGHRS and CDR2 YFSETQ. V lost 2 bases to trimming and J lost 4 bases, with 8 bases between them. CDR3 sequence (DNA): TGCGCCAGCAGCTTACGGGCGCCAGATACGCAGTATTTT. It yields the protein CASSLRAPDTQYF.

The chain joins TRBV20-1 to TRBJ1-5; D gene unclear. CDR3 length equals 14 residues. Germline loops: CDR1 DFQATT, CDR2 SNEGSKA (reference sequence). V shed 0 bases and J shed 0 bases, with 6 bases lying between them. The CDR3 DNA follows: TGCAGTGCTAGAGATCTGTATAGCAATCAGCCCCAGCATTTT. This encodes CSARDLYSNQPQHF.

Only a few counts were recorded for this clonotype. This chain connects TRBV15 to TRBJ2-2; D uncertain. The V end lost 5 bases, the J end lost 5 bases, and 15 bases lay between the germline ends. CDR1 and CDR2 from the germline V gene are LNHNV and YYDKDF (reference sequence). This CDR3 has 15 residues. CDR3 sequence (DNA): TGTGCCACCAGCGGAGCCCGAGAGCTAACCGGGGAGCTGTTTTTT. Translation gives CATSGARELTGELFF.

The chain combines TRBV11-2 with TRBJ2-2; D not certain. The V end lost 2 bases, the J end lost 2 bases, and 9 bases lay between the germline ends. The germline V gene has CDR1 SGHAT and CDR2 FQNNGV. There are 15 residues in the CDR3. CDR3 sequence reads: CASSLLGLNTGELFF. The CDR3 region has the DNA TGTGCCAGCAGCTTATTGGGCCTTAACACCGGGGAGCTGTTTTTT.

This clonotype has only a few counts. The chain recombines TRBV5-1 with TRBJ1-1; D gene unclear. Trimming pared 0 bases from V and 1 base from J, leaving 10 bases between. The CDR3 loop spans 15 amino acids. The germline V gene encodes CDR1 SGHRS and CDR2 YFSETQ. CDR3 sequence (DNA): TGCGCCAGCAGCTTGGTTGGCAGCGCGAACACTGAAGCTTTCTTT. The encoded protein is CASSLVGSANTEAFF. Variable domain in full (rest from reference TRBV5-1 and TRBJ1-1): KAGVTQTPRYLIKTRGQQVTLSCSPISGHRSVSWYQQTPGQGLQFLFEYFSETQRNKGNFPGRFSGRQFSNSRSEMNVSTLELGDSALYLCASSLVGSANTEAFFGQGTRLTVV.

There are many counts of this clonotype. The rearrangement joins TRBV7-2 to TRBJ1-1; 9 bases match TRBD1. This CDR3 has 17 amino acids. The germline gives CDR1 SGHTA, CDR2 FQGNSA. Trimming at V came to 5 bases and at J to 0 bases, leaving 10 bases not matched to a gene. CDR3 loop: CASSRGPGQGMNTEAFF. The CDR3 DNA reads TGTGCCAGCAGCCGAGGACCGGGACAGGGTATGAACACTGAAGCTTTCTTT. Together with reference TRBV7-2 and TRBJ1-1, the CDR3 gives the full variable domain: GAGVSQSPSNKVTEKGKDVELRCDPISGHTALYWYRQSLGQGLEFLIYFQGNSAPDKSGLPSDRFSAERTGGSVSTLTIQRTQQEDSAVYLCASSRGPGQGMNTEAFFGQGTRLTVV.

This chain links TRBV20-1 with TRBJ2-1; no definite D call. The CDR3 runs 15 residues. Germline V CDR1 and CDR2: DFQATT, SNEGSKA (reference sequence). V lost 2 bases and J 3 bases, leaving 14 bases between the germline ends. The CDR3 sequence: CSARFDVLDYNEQFF. DNA for the CDR3: TGCAGTGCTAGATTCGACGTCCTCGACTACAATGAGCAGTTCTTC.

The genes are TRBV10-3 and TRBJ2-7; D uncertain. This CDR3 is built from 11 residues. Germline V gives CDR1 ENHRY, CDR2 SYGVKD. Trimming pared 5 bases from V and 2 bases from J, leaving 4 bases between. CDR3 loop: CAISQAYEQYF. CDR3 coding DNA: TGTGCCATCAGTCAGGCCTACGAGCAGTACTTC.

This clonotype was observed a handful of times. In DNA, the CDR3 is TGCGCCAGCCGAAGGGACAGAAGCCATGAAAAACTGTTTTTT. It translates to CASRRDRSHEKLFF. The chain employs TRBV5-1 and TRBJ1-4, with 7 bases fitting TRBD1. The CDR3 sequence is 14 residues long. In germline, CDR1 is SGHRS, CDR2 YFSETQ. V was clipped by 7 bases and J by 6 bases; unmatched bases: 9. Using reference TRBV5-1 and TRBJ1-4 for the parts outside the CDR3, the full variable domain is KAGVTQTPRYLIKTRGQQVTLSCSPISGHRSVSWYQQTPGQGLQFLFEYFSETQRNKGNFPGRFSGRQFSNSRSEMNVSTLELGDSALYLCASRRDRSHEKLFFGSGTQLSVL.

This clonotype showed up just a few times. This chain joins TRBV20-1 and TRBJ1-1; D gene uncertain. Trimming took off 3 bases at V and 3 bases at J, with 8 bases between the two ends. This CDR3 is 12 amino acids long. Per the germline V gene, CDR1 is DFQATT and CDR2 is SNEGSKA (reference sequence). CDR3 sequence (DNA): TGCAGTGCTAGGTTCGGGTACACTGAAGCTTTCTTT. Encoded protein: CSARFGYTEAFF.

The J gene is TRBJ2-3, the V gene TRBV7-2; 9 bases map to TRBD1. This CDR3 comprises 16 residues. Germline CDR1 SGHTA, CDR2 FQGNSA. The V and J ends lost 5 bases and 2 bases, in that order; junction bases with no gene match: 8. CDR3 bases: TGTGCCAGCAGCGACAGGGGGAGAGAAAACACAGATACGCAGTATTTT. This translates into CASSDRGRENTDTQYF.

The chain employs TRBV11-1 and TRBJ2-2; TRBD1 is a possible D gene (5 bases). Germline V gene lookup returns CDR1 SGHAT and CDR2 FQDESV (reference sequence). The CDR3 contains 18 residues. Deletions cut 4 bases from V and 2 bases from J, with 20 bases between. CDR3 sequence reads: CASSSTRAEHTNTGELFF. CDR3 sequence (DNA): TGTGCCAGCAGCTCGACCAGGGCAGAACACACCAACACCGGGGAGCTGTTTTTT.

The chain employs TRBV12-3 or TRBV12-4 and TRBJ1-6; TRBD1 is a possible D gene (6 bases). V was pared by 5 bases and J by 6 bases, with 14 bases between. The CDR3 consists of 15 residues. CDR3 residues: CASSADRFLNSPLHF. Here the CDR3 DNA reads TGTGCCAGCAGTGCAGACAGGTTTCTTAATTCACCCCTCCACTTT.

The rearrangement joins TRBV20-1 to TRBJ2-3; TRBD1 or TRBD2 may be the D gene (5 bases each). CDR1 DFQATT and CDR2 SNEGSKA come from the germline V gene (reference sequence). The CDR3 consists of 17 residues. V was trimmed by 0 bases and J by 2 bases, leaving 18 bases between them. The CDR3 DNA reads as TGCAGTGCTAGAGATCCTTTTGGGGGTTCTCACACAGATACGCAGTATTTT. It encodes CSARDPFGGSHTDTQYF.

V is TRBV6-2 or TRBV6-3 and J is TRBJ2-6; a weak D match, TRBD1 (6 bases). V gave up 6 bases and J gave up 2 bases, with 11 bases separating them. CDR3 length: 15 residues. The germline V gene has CDR1 MNHEY and CDR2 SVGEGT. The CDR3 loop reads CASSPNRAGANVLTF. DNA for the CDR3: TGTGCCAGCAGCCCCAACAGGGCTGGGGCCAACGTCCTGACTTTC.

V and J are TRBV20-1 and TRBJ1-2; a possible D gene is TRBD1 (5 bases). The CDR3 runs 13 residues. V was cut by 3 bases and J by 8 bases, with 16 bases left in between. The germline CDR1 and CDR2 sequences are DFQATT and SNEGSKA (reference sequence). The CDR3 loop reads CSASTEEGIGYTF. The CDR3 region has the DNA TGCAGTGCTAGTACAGAAGAGGGGATAGGCTACACCTTC.